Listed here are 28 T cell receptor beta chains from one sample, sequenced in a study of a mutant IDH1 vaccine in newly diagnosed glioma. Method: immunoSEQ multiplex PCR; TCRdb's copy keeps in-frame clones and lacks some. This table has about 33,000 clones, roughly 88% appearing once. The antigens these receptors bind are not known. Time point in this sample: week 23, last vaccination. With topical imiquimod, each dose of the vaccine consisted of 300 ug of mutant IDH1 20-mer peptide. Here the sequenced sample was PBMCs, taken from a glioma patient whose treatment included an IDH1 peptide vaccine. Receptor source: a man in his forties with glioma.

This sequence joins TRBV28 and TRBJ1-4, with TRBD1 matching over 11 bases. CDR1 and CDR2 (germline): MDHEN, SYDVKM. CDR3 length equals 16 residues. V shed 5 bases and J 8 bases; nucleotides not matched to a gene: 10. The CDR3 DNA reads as TGTGCCAGCAGTCGAGGTGGACAGGGGGCCAGAGAAAAACTGTTTTTT. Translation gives CASSRGGQGAREKLFF.

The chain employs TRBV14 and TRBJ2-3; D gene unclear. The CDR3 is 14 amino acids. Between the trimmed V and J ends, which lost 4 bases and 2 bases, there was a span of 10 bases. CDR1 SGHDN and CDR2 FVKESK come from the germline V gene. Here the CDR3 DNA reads TGTGCCAGCAGCCCCCGGCCTTACACAGATACGCAGTATTTT. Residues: CASSPRPYTDTQYF.

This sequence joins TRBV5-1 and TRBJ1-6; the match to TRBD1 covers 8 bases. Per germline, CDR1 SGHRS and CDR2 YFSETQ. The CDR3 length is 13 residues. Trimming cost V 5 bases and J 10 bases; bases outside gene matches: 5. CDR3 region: CASRDREGSPLHF. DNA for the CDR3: TGCGCCAGCAGGGACAGGGAGGGATCACCCCTCCACTTT.

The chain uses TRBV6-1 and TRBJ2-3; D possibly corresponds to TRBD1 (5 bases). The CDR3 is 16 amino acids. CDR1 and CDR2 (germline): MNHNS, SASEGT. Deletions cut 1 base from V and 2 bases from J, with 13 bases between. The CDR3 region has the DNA TGTGCCAGCAGTGAAGGACAGTGGCTCCCCACAGATACGCAGTATTTT. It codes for CASSEGQWLPTDTQYF.

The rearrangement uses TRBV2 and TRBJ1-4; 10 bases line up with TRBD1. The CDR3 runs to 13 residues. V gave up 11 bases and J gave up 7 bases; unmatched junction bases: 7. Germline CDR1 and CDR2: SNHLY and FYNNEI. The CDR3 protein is CAGGTGVTEKLFF. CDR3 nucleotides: TGTGCCGGGGGGACAGGGGTGACTGAAAAACTGTTTTTT.

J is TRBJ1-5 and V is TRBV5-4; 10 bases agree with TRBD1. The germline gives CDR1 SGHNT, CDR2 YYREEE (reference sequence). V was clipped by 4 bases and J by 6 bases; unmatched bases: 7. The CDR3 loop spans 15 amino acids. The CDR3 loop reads CASSKDRGEFQPQHF. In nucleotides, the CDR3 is TGTGCCAGCAGCAAGGACAGGGGGGAGTTTCAGCCCCAGCATTTT.

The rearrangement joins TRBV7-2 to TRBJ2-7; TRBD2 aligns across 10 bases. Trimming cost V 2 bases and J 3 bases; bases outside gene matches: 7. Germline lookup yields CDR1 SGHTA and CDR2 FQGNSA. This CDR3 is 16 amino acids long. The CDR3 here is CASSLIGAGGRYEQYF. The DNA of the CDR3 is TGTGCCAGCAGCTTAATCGGAGCGGGAGGGCGCTACGAGCAGTACTTC.

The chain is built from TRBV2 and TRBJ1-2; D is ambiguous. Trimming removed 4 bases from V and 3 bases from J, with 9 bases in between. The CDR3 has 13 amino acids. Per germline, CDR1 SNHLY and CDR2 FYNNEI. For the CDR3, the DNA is TGTGCCAGCAGTGTATTGGGATACTATGGCTACACCTTC. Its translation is CASSVLGYYGYTF.

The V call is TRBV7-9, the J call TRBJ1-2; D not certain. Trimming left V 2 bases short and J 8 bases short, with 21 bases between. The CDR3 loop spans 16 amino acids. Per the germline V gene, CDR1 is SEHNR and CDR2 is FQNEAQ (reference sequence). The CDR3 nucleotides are TGTGCCAGCAGCTTACTAAGCGAGTGGACTTCTCAAGGCTACACCTTC. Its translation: CASSLLSEWTSQGYTF.

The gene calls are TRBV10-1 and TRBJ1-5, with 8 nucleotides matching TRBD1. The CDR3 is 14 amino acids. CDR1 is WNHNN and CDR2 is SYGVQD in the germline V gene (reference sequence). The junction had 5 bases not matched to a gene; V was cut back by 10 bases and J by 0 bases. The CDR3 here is CAMGQDSSNQPQHF. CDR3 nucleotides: TGCGCCATGGGACAGGACTCTAGCAATCAGCCCCAGCATTTT.

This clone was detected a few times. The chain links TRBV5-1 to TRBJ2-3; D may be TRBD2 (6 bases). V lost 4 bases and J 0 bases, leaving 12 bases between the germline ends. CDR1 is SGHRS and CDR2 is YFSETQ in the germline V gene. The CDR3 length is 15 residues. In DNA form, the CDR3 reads TGCGCCAGCAGCAATGGGGACTTTAGCACAGATACGCAGTATTTT. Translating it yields CASSNGDFSTDTQYF.

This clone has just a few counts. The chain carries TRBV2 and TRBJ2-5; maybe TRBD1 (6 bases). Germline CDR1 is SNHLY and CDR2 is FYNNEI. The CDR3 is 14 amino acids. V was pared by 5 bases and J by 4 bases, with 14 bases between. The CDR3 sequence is CASSNTGFAETQYF. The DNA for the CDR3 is TGTGCCAGCAGTAATACAGGGTTTGCAGAGACCCAGTACTTC. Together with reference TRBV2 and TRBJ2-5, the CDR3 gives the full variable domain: EPEVTQTPSHQVTQMGQEVILRCVPISNHLYFYWYRQILGQKVEFLVSFYNNEISEKSEIFDDQFSVERPDGSNFTLKIRSTKLEDSAMYFCASSNTGFAETQYFGPGTRLLVL.

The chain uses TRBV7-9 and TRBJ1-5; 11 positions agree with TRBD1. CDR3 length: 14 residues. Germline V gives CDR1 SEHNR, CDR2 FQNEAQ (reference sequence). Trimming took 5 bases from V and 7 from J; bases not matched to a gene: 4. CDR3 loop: CASSPGQGGQPQHF. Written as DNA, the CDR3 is TGTGCCAGCAGCCCGGGACAGGGGGGCCAGCCCCAGCATTTT.

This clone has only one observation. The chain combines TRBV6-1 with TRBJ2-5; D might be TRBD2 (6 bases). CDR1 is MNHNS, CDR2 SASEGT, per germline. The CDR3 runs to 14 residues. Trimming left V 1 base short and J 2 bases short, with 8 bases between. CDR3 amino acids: CASSEGRVQETQYF. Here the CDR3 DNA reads TGTGCCAGCAGTGAAGGGAGGGTACAAGAGACCCAGTACTTC.

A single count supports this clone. In nucleotides, the CDR3 is TGTGCCAGCAGCGTAGCTACAGGGGGCTCAGAAGCTTTCTTT. It codes for CASSVATGGSEAFF. The chain combines TRBV9 with TRBJ1-1, with 9 positions matching TRBD1. The CDR3 has 14 amino acids. V gave up 0 bases and J gave up 8 bases; unmatched junction bases: 5. Germline assignment: CDR1 SGDLS and CDR2 YYNGEE.

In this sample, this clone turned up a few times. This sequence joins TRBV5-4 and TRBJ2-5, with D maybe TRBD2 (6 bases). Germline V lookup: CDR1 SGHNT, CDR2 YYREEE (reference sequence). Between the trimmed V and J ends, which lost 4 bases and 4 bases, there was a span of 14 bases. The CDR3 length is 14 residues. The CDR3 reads CASSVDGGIETQYF. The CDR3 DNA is TGTGCCAGCAGCGTGGATGGGGGGATAGAGACCCAGTACTTC.

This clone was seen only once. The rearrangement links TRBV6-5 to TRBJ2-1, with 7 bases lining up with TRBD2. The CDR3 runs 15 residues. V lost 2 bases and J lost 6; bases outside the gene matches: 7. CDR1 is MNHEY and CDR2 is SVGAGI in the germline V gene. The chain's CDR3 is CASSYGLAVGNEQFF. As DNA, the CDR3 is TGTGCCAGCAGTTACGGCCTAGCGGTTGGCAATGAGCAGTTCTTC.

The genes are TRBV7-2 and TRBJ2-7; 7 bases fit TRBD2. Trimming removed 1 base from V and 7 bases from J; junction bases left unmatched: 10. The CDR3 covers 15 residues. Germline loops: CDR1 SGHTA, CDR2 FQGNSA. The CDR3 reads CASSLDPRETGEQYF. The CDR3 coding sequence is TGTGCCAGCAGCTTAGACCCGCGGGAGACGGGGGAGCAGTACTTC.

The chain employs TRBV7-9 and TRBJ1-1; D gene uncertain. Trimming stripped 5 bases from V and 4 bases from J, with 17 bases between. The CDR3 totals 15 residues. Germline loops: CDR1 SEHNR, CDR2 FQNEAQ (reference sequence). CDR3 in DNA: TGTGCCAGCAGCCCTGTCCTAGTGGGCGGCACTGAAGCTTTCTTT. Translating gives CASSPVLVGGTEAFF.

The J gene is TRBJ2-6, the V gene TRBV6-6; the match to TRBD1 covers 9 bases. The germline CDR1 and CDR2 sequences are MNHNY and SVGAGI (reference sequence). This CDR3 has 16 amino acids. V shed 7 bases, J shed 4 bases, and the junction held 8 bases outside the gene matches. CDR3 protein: CASTRGQGLGANVLTF. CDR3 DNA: TGTGCCAGCACCCGGGGACAGGGCTTGGGGGCCAACGTCCTGACTTTC.

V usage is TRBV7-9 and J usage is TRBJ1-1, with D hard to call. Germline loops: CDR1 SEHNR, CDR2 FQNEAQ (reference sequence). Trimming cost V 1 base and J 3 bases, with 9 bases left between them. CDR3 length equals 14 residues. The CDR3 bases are TGTGCCAGCAGCTTAGGAGGTACCTACACTGAAGCTTTCTTT. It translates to CASSLGGTYTEAFF.

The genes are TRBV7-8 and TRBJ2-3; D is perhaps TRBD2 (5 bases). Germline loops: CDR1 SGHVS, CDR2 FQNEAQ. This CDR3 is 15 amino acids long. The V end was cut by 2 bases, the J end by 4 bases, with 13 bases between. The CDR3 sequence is CASSLKAVTADTQYF. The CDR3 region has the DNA TGTGCCAGCAGCTTAAAAGCGGTGACTGCAGATACGCAGTATTTT.

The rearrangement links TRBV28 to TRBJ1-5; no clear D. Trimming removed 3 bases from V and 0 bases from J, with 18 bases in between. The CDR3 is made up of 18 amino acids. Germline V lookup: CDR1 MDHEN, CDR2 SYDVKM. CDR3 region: CASSFYLVGYGSNQPQHF. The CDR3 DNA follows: TGTGCCAGCAGTTTTTATCTTGTTGGTTACGGTAGCAATCAGCCCCAGCATTTT.

The CDR3 loop reads CASSLRQGGVGELFF. For the CDR3, the DNA is TGTGCCAGCAGCTTACGACAGGGGGGAGTCGGGGAGCTGTTTTTT. V is TRBV7-9 and J is TRBJ2-2; 9 nucleotides align to TRBD1. The germline V gene has CDR1 SEHNR and CDR2 FQNEAQ (reference sequence). The ends lost 2 bases at V and 7 bases at J; junction bases unmatched: 5. This CDR3 has 15 residues.

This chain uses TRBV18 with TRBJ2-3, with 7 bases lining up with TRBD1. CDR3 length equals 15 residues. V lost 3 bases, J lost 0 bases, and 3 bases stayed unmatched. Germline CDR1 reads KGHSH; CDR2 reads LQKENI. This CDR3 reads CASSPATGSTDTQYF. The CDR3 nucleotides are TGTGCCAGCTCACCGGCGACAGGGAGCACAGATACGCAGTATTTT.

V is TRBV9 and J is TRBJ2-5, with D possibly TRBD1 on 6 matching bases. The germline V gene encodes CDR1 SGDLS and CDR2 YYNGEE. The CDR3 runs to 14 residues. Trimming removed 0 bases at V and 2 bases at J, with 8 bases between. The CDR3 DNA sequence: TGTGCCAGCAGCGTAGCTGGACAGCAAGAGACCCAGTACTTC. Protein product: CASSVAGQQETQYF.

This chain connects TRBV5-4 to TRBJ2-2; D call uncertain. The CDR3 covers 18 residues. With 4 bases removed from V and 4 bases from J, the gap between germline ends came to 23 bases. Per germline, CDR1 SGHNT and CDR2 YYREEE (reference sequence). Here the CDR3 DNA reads TGTGCCAGCAGCCTACGACGATCCCGGGTTTGGGGCACCGGGGAGCTGTTTTTT. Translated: CASSLRRSRVWGTGELFF.

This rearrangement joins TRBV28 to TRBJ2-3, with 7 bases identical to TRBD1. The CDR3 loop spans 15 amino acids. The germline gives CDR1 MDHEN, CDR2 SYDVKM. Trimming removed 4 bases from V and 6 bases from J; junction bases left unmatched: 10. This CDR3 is CASSSPQGNRDTQYF. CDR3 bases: TGTGCCAGCAGTTCCCCACAGGGGAACAGGGATACGCAGTATTTT.